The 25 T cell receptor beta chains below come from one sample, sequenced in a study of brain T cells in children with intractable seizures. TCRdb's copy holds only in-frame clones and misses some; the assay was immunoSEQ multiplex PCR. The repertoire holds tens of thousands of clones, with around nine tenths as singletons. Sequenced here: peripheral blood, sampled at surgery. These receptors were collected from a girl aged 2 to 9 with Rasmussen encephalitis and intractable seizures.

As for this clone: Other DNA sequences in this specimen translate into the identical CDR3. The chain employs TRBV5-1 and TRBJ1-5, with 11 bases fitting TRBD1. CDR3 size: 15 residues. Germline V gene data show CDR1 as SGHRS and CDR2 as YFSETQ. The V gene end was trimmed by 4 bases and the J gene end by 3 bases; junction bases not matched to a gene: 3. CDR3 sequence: CASSEGQGDNQPQHF. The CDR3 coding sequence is TGCGCCAGCAGCGAGGGACAGGGGGACAATCAGCCCCAGCATTTT.

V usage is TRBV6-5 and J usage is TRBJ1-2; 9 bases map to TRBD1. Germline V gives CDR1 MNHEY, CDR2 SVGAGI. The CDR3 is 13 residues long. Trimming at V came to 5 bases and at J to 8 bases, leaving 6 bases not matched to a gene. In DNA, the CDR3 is TGTGCCAGCAGTCCTCGACAGGGGGGGGGCTACACCTTC. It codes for CASSPRQGGGYTF.

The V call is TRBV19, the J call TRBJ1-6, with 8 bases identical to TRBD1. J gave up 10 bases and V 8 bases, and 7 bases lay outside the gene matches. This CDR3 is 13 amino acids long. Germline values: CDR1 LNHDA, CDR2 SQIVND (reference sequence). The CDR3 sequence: CASEDSGGSPLHF. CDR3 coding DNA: TGTGCCAGTGAAGATTCAGGGGGCTCACCCCTCCACTTT.

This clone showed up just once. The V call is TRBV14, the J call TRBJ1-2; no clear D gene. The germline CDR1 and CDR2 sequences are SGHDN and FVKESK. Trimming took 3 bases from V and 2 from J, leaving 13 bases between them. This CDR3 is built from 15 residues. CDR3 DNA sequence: TGTGCCAGCAGCCATGTAGCGGGATCGAACTATGGCTACACCTTC. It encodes CASSHVAGSNYGYTF.

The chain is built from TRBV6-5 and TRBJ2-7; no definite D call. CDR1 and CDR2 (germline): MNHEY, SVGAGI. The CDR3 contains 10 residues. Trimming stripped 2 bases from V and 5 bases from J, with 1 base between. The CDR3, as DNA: TGTGCCAGCAGTTACGACGAGCAGTACTTC. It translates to CASSYDEQYF.

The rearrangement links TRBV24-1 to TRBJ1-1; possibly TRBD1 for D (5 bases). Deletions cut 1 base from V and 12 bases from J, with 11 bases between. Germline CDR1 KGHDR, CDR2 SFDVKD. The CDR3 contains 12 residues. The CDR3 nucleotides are TGTGCCACCAGTGATTTAGCCGGACAATCTTTCTTT. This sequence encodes CATSDLAGQSFF.

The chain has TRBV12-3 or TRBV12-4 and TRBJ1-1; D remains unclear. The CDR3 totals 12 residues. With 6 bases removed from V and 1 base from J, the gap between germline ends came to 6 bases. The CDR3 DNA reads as TGTGCCAGCAGCCTTAAGAACACTGAAGCTTTCTTT. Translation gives CASSLKNTEAFF.

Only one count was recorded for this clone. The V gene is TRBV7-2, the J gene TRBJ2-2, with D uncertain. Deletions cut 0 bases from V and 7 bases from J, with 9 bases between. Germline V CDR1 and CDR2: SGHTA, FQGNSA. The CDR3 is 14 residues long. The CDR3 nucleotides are TGTGCCAGCAGCTTAGCAATCCGAATCGGGGAGCTGTTTTTT. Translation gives CASSLAIRIGELFF.

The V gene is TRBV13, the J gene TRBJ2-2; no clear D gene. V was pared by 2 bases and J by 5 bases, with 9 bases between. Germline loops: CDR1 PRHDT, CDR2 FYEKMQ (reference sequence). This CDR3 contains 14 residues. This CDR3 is CASSLSLETGELFF. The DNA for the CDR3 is TGTGCCAGCAGCTTAAGCTTGGAGACCGGGGAGCTGTTTTTT.

CDR3 nucleotide sequence: TGTGCCAGCAGTGAACACGCGGGCCCCAACTATGGCTACACCTTC. Translation gives CASSEHAGPNYGYTF. The chain joins TRBV27 to TRBJ1-2; no clear D gene. Germline assignment: CDR1 MNHEY and CDR2 SMNVEV (reference sequence). V lost 5 bases, J lost 2 bases, and 15 bases lay in between. The CDR3 covers 15 residues.

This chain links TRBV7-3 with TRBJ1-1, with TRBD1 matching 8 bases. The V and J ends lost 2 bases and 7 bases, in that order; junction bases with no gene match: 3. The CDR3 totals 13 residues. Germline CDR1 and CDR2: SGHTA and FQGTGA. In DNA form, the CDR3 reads TGTGCCAGCAGCTTATCAGGGGGCGGTGAAGCTTTCTTT. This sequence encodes CASSLSGGGEAFF.

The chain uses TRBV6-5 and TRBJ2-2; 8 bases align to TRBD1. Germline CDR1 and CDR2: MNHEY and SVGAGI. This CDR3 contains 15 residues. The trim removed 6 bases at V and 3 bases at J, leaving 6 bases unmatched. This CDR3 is CASRTGEIYTGELFF. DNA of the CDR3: TGTGCCAGCAGGACAGGGGAGATATACACCGGGGAGCTGTTTTTT.

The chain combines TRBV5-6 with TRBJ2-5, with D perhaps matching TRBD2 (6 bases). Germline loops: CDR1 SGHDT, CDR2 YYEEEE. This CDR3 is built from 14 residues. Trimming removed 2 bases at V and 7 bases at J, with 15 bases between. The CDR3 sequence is CASSFQRASGTQYF. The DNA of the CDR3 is TGTGCCAGCAGCTTCCAGCGGGCCTCGGGGACCCAGTACTTC.

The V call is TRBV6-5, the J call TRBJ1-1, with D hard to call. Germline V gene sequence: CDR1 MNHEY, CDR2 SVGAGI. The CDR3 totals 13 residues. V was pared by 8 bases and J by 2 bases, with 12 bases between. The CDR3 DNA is TGTGCCAGCTATCCCCGACCAAACACTGAAGCTTTCTTT. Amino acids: CASYPRPNTEAFF.

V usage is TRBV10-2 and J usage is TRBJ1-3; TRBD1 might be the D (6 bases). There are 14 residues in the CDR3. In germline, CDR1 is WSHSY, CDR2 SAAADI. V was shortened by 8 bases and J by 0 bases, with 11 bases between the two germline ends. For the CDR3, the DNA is TGCGCCAGCGCGACAGGCAGCTCTGGAAACACCATATATTTT. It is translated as CASATGSSGNTIYF.

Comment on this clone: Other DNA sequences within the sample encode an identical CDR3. CDR3 loop: CASSVDLNTEAFF. CDR3 bases: TGTGCCAGCAGCGTAGATTTGAACACTGAAGCTTTCTTT. The chain recombines TRBV9 with TRBJ1-1; D gene uncertain. This CDR3 spans 13 amino acids. V lost 0 bases, J lost 0 bases, and 3 bases lay in between. Germline values: CDR1 SGDLS, CDR2 YYNGEE.

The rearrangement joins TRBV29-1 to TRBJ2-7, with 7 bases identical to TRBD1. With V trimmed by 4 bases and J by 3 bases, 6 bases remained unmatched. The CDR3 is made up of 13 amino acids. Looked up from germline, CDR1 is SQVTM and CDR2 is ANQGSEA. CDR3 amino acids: CSVGPTGYYEQYF. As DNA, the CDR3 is TGCAGCGTTGGACCGACAGGGTACTACGAGCAGTACTTC.

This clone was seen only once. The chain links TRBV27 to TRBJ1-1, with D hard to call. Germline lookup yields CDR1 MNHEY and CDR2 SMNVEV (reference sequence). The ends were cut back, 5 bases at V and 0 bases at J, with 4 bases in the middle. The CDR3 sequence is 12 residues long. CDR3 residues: CASSHMNTEAFF. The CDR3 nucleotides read TGTGCCAGCAGTCACATGAACACTGAAGCTTTCTTT.

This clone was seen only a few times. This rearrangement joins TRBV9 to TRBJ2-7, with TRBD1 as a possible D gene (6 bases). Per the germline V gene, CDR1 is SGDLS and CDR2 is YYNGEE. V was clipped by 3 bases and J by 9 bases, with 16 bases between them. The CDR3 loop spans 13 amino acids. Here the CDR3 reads CASSERGSDVQYF. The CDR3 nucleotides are TGTGCCAGCAGCGAGAGGGGGTCTGATGTGCAGTACTTC.

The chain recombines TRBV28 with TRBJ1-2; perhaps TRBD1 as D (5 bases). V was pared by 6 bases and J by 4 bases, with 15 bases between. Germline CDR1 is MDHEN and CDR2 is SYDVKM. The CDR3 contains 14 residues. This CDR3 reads CASRLKGLIYGYTF. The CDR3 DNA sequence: TGTGCCAGCAGACTTAAGGGGCTGATCTATGGCTACACCTTC.

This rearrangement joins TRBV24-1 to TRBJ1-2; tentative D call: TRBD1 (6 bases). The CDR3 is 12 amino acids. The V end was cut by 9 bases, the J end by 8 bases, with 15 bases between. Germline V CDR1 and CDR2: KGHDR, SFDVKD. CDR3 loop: CATGGGLQGYTF. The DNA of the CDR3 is TGTGCCACCGGAGGGGGGCTACAGGGCTACACCTTC.

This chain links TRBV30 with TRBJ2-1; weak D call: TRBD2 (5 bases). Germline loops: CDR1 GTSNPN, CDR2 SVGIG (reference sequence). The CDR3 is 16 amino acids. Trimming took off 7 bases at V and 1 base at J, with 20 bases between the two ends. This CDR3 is CAFIYRGGLSYNEQFF. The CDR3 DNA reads TGTGCCTTTATCTACCGGGGTGGCTTGTCCTACAATGAGCAGTTCTTC.

In nucleotides, the CDR3 is TGTGCCAGCAGCTTAGCCGGACTAGCGGGTGTTAATGAGCAGTTCTTC. It is translated as CASSLAGLAGVNEQFF. The chain carries TRBV11-2 and TRBJ2-1, with 11 bases fitting TRBD2. J was trimmed by 7 bases and V by 1 base; bases with no gene match: 6. Germline V gene data show CDR1 as SGHAT and CDR2 as FQNNGV. CDR3 length: 16 residues.

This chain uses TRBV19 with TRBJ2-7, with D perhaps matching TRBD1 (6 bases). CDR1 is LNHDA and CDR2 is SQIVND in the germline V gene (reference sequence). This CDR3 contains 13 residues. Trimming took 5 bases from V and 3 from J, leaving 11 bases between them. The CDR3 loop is CASSGTGNYEQYF. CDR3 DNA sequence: TGTGCCAGTAGTGGTACAGGGAACTACGAGCAGTACTTC.

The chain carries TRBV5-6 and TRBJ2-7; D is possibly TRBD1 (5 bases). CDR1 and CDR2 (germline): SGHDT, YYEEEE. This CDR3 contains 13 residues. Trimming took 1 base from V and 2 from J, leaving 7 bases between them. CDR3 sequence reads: CASSLRGPYEQYF. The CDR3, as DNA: TGTGCCAGCAGCTTGAGGGGCCCCTACGAGCAGTACTTC. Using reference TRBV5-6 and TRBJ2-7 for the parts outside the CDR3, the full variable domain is DAGVTQSPTHLIKTRGQQVTLRCSPKSGHDTVSWYQQALGQGPQFIFQYYEEEERQRGNFPDRFSGHQFPNYSSELNVNALLLGDSALYLCASSLRGPYEQYFGPGTRLTVT.